This passage covers 32 T cell receptor beta chains from one sample sequenced in a study of cytomegalovirus exposure and HLA in healthy donors. Both 60 Vbeta primers and 13 Jbeta primers went into the PCR. The table came from immunoSEQ multiplex PCR; TCRdb's copy has only in-frame clones and leaves some out. The sample yields roughly 190,000 clones, more than 80% seen once. The material sequenced was PBMCs. The receptors stem from a woman aged 45-60 years in good health and CMV-seropositive.

The rearrangement links TRBV5-3 to TRBJ1-2; D perhaps matches TRBD1 (5 bases). TRBV5-3 qualifies as an ORF whose function is uncertain. This CDR3 has 15 residues. Trimming cost V 2 bases and J 4 bases, with 15 bases left between them. CDR3 coding DNA: TGTGCCAGAAGCTTTGACTCGGGGAGGGGCTATGGCTACACCTTC. Translating it yields CARSFDSGRGYGYTF.

This chain uses TRBV10-3 with TRBJ2-7; 9 nucleotides agree with TRBD1. This CDR3 has 12 residues. Per the germline V gene, CDR1 is ENHRY and CDR2 is SYGVKD. V was clipped by 9 bases and J by 6 bases; unmatched bases: 6. In DNA form, the CDR3 reads TGTGCCATGACTGACAGGGGGGGCGAGCAGTACTTC. This translates into CAMTDRGGEQYF.

This clone was seen a few times. The gene calls are TRBV6-1 and TRBJ1-1; the match to TRBD1 covers 7 bases. The CDR3 runs 13 residues. The germline V gene encodes CDR1 MNHNS and CDR2 SASEGT. The ends lost 6 bases at V and 0 bases at J; junction bases unmatched: 1. The CDR3 nucleotides read TGTGCCAGCAGGGGACAGTTGAACACTGAAGCTTTCTTT. Translated: CASRGQLNTEAFF.

The table lists this clone with a count of one. This chain uses TRBV19 with TRBJ2-3; the D gene is possibly TRBD2 (6 bases). CDR3 length: 15 amino acids. The V gene's germline CDR1 is LNHDA and CDR2 SQIVND (reference sequence). V shed 5 bases and J shed 0 bases, with 12 bases lying between them. CDR3 nucleotides: TGTGCCAGTAGTGGGGTAGCGGCTAGCACAGATACGCAGTATTTT. It yields the protein CASSGVAASTDTQYF.

This clone was counted a few times. DNA of the CDR3: TGTGCCAGCAGTGAACTGGGGGGGTTTGATGAAAAACTGTTTTTT. Its translation: CASSELGGFDEKLFF. The V gene is TRBV6-1, the J gene TRBJ1-4, with TRBD1 as a possible D gene (5 bases). This CDR3 has 15 amino acids. Germline loops: CDR1 MNHNS, CDR2 SASEGT. The germline V and J ends were trimmed by 2 bases and 6 bases, with 13 bases remaining between them.

This chain uses TRBV10-3 with TRBJ2-3, with 7 bases lining up with TRBD1. J was trimmed by 7 bases and V by 0 bases; bases with no gene match: 10. Germline V lookup: CDR1 ENHRY, CDR2 SYGVKD. The length of the CDR3 is 16 residues. The CDR3 DNA follows: TGTGCCATCAGTGAGTCTTTTCAGGGGGTAGGAAATACGCAGTATTTT. It translates to CAISESFQGVGNTQYF.

With respect to this clone: Mismatch with germline at one junction end may stem from a read error. The genes are TRBV7-9 and TRBJ1-4; D is unclear. In germline, CDR1 is SEHNR, CDR2 FQNEAQ (reference sequence). The length of the CDR3 is 12 residues. The CDR3 here is CSSSGQNEKLFF. As DNA, the CDR3 is TGTTCCAGCAGCGGGCAGAATGAAAAACTGTTTTTT.

This sequence joins TRBV5-1 and TRBJ2-7; the match to TRBD1 covers 8 bases. Germline-derived CDR1 and CDR2 are SGHRS and YFSETQ. This CDR3 spans 14 amino acids. The trim removed 0 bases at V and 6 bases at J, leaving 5 bases unmatched. The CDR3 spells CASSLVRGQGEQYF. The CDR3 bases are TGCGCCAGCAGCTTGGTCAGGGGGCAAGGCGAGCAGTACTTC.

The chain employs TRBV19 and TRBJ2-2, with a weak D call TRBD2 (6 bases). Trimming stripped 3 bases from V and 4 bases from J, with 15 bases between. The CDR3 has 16 residues. CDR1 is LNHDA, CDR2 SQIVND, per germline (reference sequence). The CDR3 region has the DNA TGTGCCAGTAGTATTGCGGGGCCACGGAGCACCGGGGAGCTGTTTTTT. It yields the protein CASSIAGPRSTGELFF.

The chain employs TRBV7-3 and TRBJ2-2; TRBD1 agrees at 7 bases. The germline gives CDR1 SGHTA, CDR2 FQGTGA. The ends lost 6 bases at V and 4 bases at J; junction bases unmatched: 8. This CDR3 is built from 15 residues. In DNA, the CDR3 is TGTGCCAGCAGTCGGTCGGGACAGTCCACCGGGGAGCTGTTTTTT. Translating it yields CASSRSGQSTGELFF.

The gene calls are TRBV6-1 and TRBJ1-3; 8 bases line up with TRBD1. From germline, CDR1 is MNHNS and CDR2 SASEGT. This CDR3 comprises 13 residues. V lost 6 bases to trimming and J lost 4 bases; unmatched junction nucleotides: 2. CDR3 protein: CASRTGEGNTIYF. DNA of the CDR3: TGTGCCAGCAGGACAGGGGAAGGAAACACCATATATTTT.

The chain is built from TRBV19 and TRBJ2-7; weak D call: TRBD2 (7 bases). Deletions cut 3 bases from V and 5 bases from J, with 17 bases between. The length of the CDR3 is 15 residues. CDR1 and CDR2 from the germline V gene are LNHDA and SQIVND (reference sequence). CDR3 in DNA: TGTGCCAGTAGTATCCAGCCTGGGGGGGGCCACGAGCAGTACTTC. Its translation: CASSIQPGGGHEQYF.

The table lists this clone with a few counts. The rearrangement uses TRBV5-6 and TRBJ1-2, with D perhaps matching TRBD1 (6 bases). The CDR3 loop spans 14 amino acids. Germline lookup yields CDR1 SGHDT and CDR2 YYEEEE. V lost 4 bases, J lost 2 bases, and 12 bases lay in between. The CDR3 loop is CASSPGGQNYGYTF. The DNA of the CDR3 is TGTGCCAGCAGCCCGGGGGGACAAAACTATGGCTACACCTTC.

This clone was seen just once. This sequence joins TRBV15 and TRBJ1-2; 7 bases are shared with TRBD1. V shed 2 bases, J shed 5 bases, and the junction held 8 bases outside the gene matches. The CDR3 sequence is 15 residues long. Germline V gene lookup returns CDR1 LNHNV and CDR2 YYDKDF (reference sequence). The CDR3, as DNA: TGTGCCACCAGCAGAAGAGGACAGGCCAGTTATGGCTACACCTTC. Amino acids: CATSRRGQASYGYTF.

The chain has TRBV5-6 and TRBJ1-1; TRBD1 agrees at 7 bases. The V gene's germline CDR1 is SGHDT and CDR2 YYEEEE. V was pared by 0 bases and J by 5 bases, with 10 bases of the junction left unmatched. CDR3 length: 16 residues. The CDR3 sequence: CASSLATSGGRTEAFF. The CDR3 region has the DNA TGTGCCAGCAGCTTGGCCACGTCAGGGGGTAGGACTGAAGCTTTCTTT.

This chain uses TRBV6-5 with TRBJ1-2, with D possibly TRBD1 on 6 matching bases. This CDR3 spans 13 amino acids. The V end was cut by 6 bases, the J end by 1 base, with 9 bases between. Germline V gene lookup returns CDR1 MNHEY and CDR2 SVGAGI. CDR3 sequence (DNA): TGTGCCAGCAGACAGGGTCTTAACTATGGCTACACCTTC. It specifies CASRQGLNYGYTF.

CDR3 sequence: CASGILTGAVSEQYF. The CDR3, as DNA: TGCGCCAGCGGAATATTAACAGGGGCGGTCAGCGAGCAGTACTTC. This chain joins TRBV5-1 and TRBJ2-7, with TRBD1 matching 7 bases. The length of the CDR3 is 15 residues. The V gene end was trimmed by 7 bases and the J gene end by 6 bases; junction bases not matched to a gene: 16. Germline V gene sequence: CDR1 SGHRS, CDR2 YFSETQ.

This clone was detected only a few times. This chain uses TRBV6-1 with TRBJ1-1; D gene uncertain. Trimming pared 2 bases from V and 0 bases from J, leaving 10 bases between. The CDR3 runs to 15 residues. Germline lookup yields CDR1 MNHNS and CDR2 SASEGT. The CDR3 DNA is TGTGCCAGCAGTGAATTGAGAACGGTGAACACTGAAGCTTTCTTT. Translation gives CASSELRTVNTEAFF.

The CDR3 DNA reads as TGTGCCAGCAGCCCTAACCACCCCGATCCTTGGAGGGCAACTAATGAAAAACTGTTTTTT. Its translation: CASSPNHPDPWRATNEKLFF. The rearrangement uses TRBV9 and TRBJ1-4; D is unclear. This CDR3 is built from 20 residues. CDR1 SGDLS and CDR2 YYNGEE come from the germline V gene. The V and J ends lost 4 bases and 0 bases respectively, with 25 bases between them.

The chain combines TRBV5-4 with TRBJ2-5; 10 bases match TRBD2. Germline values: CDR1 SGHNT, CDR2 YYREEE (reference sequence). The CDR3 contains 15 residues. Trimming at V came to 4 bases and at J to 4 bases, leaving 7 bases not matched to a gene. CDR3 amino acids: CASSPSGGVAETQYF. CDR3 nucleotide sequence: TGTGCCAGCAGCCCTAGCGGGGGAGTGGCAGAGACCCAGTACTTC.

The V call is TRBV19, the J call TRBJ1-5; the D gene is possibly TRBD1 (5 bases). The CDR3 contains 16 residues. Germline values: CDR1 LNHDA, CDR2 SQIVND (reference sequence). The V and J ends lost 7 bases and 0 bases respectively, with 16 bases between them. CDR3 protein: CASNGGTLYSNQPQHF. In nucleotides, the CDR3 is TGTGCCAGTAACGGGGGGACCCTTTATAGCAATCAGCCCCAGCATTTT.

This chain links TRBV7-2 with TRBJ2-7; 8 nucleotides match TRBD1. V was pared by 3 bases and J by 0 bases, with 10 bases of the junction left unmatched. This CDR3 has 17 amino acids. The germline CDR1 and CDR2 sequences are SGHTA and FQGNSA. CDR3 sequence (DNA): TGTGCCAGCAGCTTCTACCTCGGGACAGGTGACTCCTACGAGCAGTACTTC. Protein sequence: CASSFYLGTGDSYEQYF.

The chain recombines TRBV4-2 with TRBJ1-4; 7 bases line up with TRBD1. CDR3 length equals 17 residues. Losses at the gene ends were 1 base for V and 7 bases for J; bases not matched to a gene: 12. CDR1 and CDR2 from the germline V gene are LGHNA and YNFKEQ. The CDR3 loop reads CASSQGDRGRVIEKLFF. In DNA form, the CDR3 reads TGTGCCAGCAGCCAAGGGGACAGAGGTCGGGTCATTGAAAAACTGTTTTTT.

This clone has only one observation. The chain carries TRBV13 and TRBJ2-1; the match to TRBD2 covers 13 bases. Germline assignment: CDR1 PRHDT and CDR2 FYEKMQ (reference sequence). Trimming cost V 5 bases and J 7 bases; bases outside gene matches: 5. The length of the CDR3 is 15 residues. The CDR3 DNA reads as TGTGCCAGCAGCCCCACGGGACTAGCGGGAAATGAGCAGTTCTTC. This encodes CASSPTGLAGNEQFF.

CDR3 nucleotides: TGTGCCAGCAGTTTATCGGGACAGGTATCCTACGAGCAGTACTTC. The encoded protein is CASSLSGQVSYEQYF. The gene calls are TRBV27 and TRBJ2-7; 8 bases map to TRBD1. The length of the CDR3 is 15 residues. Germline V gene data show CDR1 as MNHEY and CDR2 as SMNVEV (reference sequence). Losses at the gene ends were 0 bases for V and 1 base for J; bases not matched to a gene: 2.

This chain joins TRBV30 and TRBJ1-2, with D perhaps matching TRBD1 (6 bases). Germline assignment: CDR1 GTSNPN and CDR2 SVGIG (reference sequence). The V gene lost 6 bases and the J gene lost 0 bases, with 11 bases spanning the gap. The CDR3 totals 13 residues. The CDR3 DNA is TGTGCCTGTACAGGGAAGGCTAACTATGGCTACACCTTC. Translated: CACTGKANYGYTF.

The rearrangement uses TRBV9 and TRBJ1-6; TRBD1 matches at 9 bases. J lost 7 bases, V lost 4 bases, and 6 bases had no gene match. Looked up from germline, CDR1 is SGDLS and CDR2 is YYNGEE. The CDR3 runs 15 residues. CDR3 sequence reads: CASSFSTGGNSPLHF. The CDR3 DNA is TGTGCCAGCAGCTTTTCGACAGGGGGAAATTCACCCCTCCACTTT.

This chain joins TRBV12-1 and TRBJ1-2; no check of the table's D call, TRBD1, against the DNA was made. TRBV12-1 is listed as a pseudogene. There are 16 residues in the CDR3. The CDR3 DNA reads as TGTGCCAGCAGCTCGTACAGGAGACGGACTAACTATGGCTACACCTTC. As protein: CASSSYRRRTNYGYTF.

The V call is TRBV6-5, the J call TRBJ1-3; 9 bases line up with TRBD1. The CDR3 length is 16 residues. After removal of 0 bases from V and 5 bases from J, the junction contained 5 bases not matched to a gene. Per germline, CDR1 MNHEY and CDR2 SVGAGI. This CDR3 is CASSYSGQGGRNTIYF. Written as DNA, the CDR3 is TGTGCCAGCAGTTACTCGGGACAGGGTGGCAGAAACACCATATATTTT.

For the CDR3, the DNA is TGTGCCAGCAGCTTGATCGCGGAGACCCAGTACTTC. Protein product: CASSLIAETQYF. The rearrangement uses TRBV4-2 and TRBJ2-5; no reliable D call. From germline, CDR1 is LGHNA and CDR2 YNFKEQ. CDR3 size: 12 residues. V was cut by 5 bases and J by 5 bases, with 9 bases left in between.

This rearrangement joins TRBV6-1 to TRBJ1-3, with a weak D call TRBD1 (5 bases). Trimming cost V 1 base and J 1 base, with 8 bases left between them. The CDR3 is made up of 15 amino acids. Germline-derived CDR1 and CDR2 are MNHNS and SASEGT. The CDR3 is CASSEVGGSGNTIYF. CDR3 DNA sequence: TGTGCCAGCAGTGAAGTGGGGGGTTCTGGAAACACCATATATTTT.

This chain joins TRBV7-3 and TRBJ2-1; TRBD1 aligns across 10 bases. The germline V gene has CDR1 SGHTA and CDR2 FQGTGA. Germline trimming cut 2 bases from V and 8 bases from J; bases unmatched to any gene: 9. The CDR3 sequence is 16 residues long. CDR3 region: CASSLDRDRGGYEQFF. The DNA of the CDR3 is TGTGCCAGCAGCTTAGATCGGGACAGGGGAGGCTATGAGCAGTTCTTC.